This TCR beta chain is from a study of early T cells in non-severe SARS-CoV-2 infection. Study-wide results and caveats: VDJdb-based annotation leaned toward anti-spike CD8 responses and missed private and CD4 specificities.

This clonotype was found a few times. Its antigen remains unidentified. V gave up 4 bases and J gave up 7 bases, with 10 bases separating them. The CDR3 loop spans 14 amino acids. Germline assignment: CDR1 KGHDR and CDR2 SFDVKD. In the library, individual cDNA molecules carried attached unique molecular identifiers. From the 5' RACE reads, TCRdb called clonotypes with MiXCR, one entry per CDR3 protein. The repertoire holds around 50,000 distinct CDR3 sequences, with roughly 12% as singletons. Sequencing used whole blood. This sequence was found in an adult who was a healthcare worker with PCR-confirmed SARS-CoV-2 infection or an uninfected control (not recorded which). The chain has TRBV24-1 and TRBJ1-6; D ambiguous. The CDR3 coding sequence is TGTGCCACCAGTGAAGGAGAGAAGAATTCACCCCTCCACTTT. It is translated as CATSEGEKNSPLHF.